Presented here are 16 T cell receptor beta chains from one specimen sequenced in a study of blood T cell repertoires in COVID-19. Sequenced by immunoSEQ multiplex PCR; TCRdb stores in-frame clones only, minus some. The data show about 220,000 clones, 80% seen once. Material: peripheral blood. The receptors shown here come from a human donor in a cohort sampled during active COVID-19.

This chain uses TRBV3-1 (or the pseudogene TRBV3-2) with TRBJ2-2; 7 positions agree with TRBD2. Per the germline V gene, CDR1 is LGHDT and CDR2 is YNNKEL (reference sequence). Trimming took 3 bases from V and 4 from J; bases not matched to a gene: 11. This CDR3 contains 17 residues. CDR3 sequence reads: CASSQDRSGISTGELFF. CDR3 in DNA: TGTGCCAGCAGCCAGGACCGCAGCGGGATAAGCACCGGGGAGCTGTTTTTT.

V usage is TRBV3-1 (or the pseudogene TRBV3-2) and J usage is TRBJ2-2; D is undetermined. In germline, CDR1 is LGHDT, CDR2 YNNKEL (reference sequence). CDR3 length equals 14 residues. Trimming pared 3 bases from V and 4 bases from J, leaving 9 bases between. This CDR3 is CASSQLRSTGELFF. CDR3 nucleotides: TGTGCCAGCAGCCAGCTACGTAGCACCGGGGAGCTGTTTTTT.

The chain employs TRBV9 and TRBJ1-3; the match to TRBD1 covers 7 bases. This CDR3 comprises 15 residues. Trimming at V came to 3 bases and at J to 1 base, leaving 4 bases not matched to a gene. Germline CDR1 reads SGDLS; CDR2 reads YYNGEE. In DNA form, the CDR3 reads TGTGCCAGCAGCGCCGGGACAGTTTCTGGAAACACCATATATTTT. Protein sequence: CASSAGTVSGNTIYF.

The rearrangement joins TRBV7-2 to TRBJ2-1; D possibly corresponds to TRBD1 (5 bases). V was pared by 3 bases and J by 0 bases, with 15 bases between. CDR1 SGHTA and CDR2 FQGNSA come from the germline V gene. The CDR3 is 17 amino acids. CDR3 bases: TGTGCCAGCAGCTTGGAAGGGGTGCGGCGCTCCTACAATGAGCAGTTCTTC. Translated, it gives CASSLEGVRRSYNEQFF.

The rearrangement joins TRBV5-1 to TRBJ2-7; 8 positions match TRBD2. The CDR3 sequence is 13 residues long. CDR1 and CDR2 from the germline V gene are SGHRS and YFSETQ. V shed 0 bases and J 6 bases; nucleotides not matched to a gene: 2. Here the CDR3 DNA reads TGCGCCAGCAGCTTGGATGCGGGAGGCGAGCAGTACTTC. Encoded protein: CASSLDAGGEQYF.

CDR3 loop: CASSTQGQSYQPQHF. CDR3 nucleotide sequence: TGTGCCAGTAGTACCCAGGGACAGTCCTATCAGCCCCAGCATTTT. V is TRBV19 and J is TRBJ1-5, with 7 bases matching TRBD1. CDR1 and CDR2 from the germline V gene are LNHDA and SQIVND (reference sequence). The V and J ends lost 4 bases and 5 bases, in that order; junction bases with no gene match: 8. The CDR3 has 15 residues. The complete variable domain, with remaining parts taken from reference TRBV19 and TRBJ1-5, reads DGGITQSPKYLFRKEGQNVTLSCEQNLNHDAMYWYRQDPGQGLRLIYYSQIVNDFQKGDIAEGYSVSREKKESFPLTVTSAQKNPTAFYLCASSTQGQSYQPQHFGDGTRLSIL.

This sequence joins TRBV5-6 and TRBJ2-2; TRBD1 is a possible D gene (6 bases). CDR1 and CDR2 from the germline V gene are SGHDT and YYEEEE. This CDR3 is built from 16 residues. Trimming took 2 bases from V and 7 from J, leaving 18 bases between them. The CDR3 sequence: CASSFDRPETGGELFF. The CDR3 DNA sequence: TGTGCCAGCAGCTTTGACAGGCCCGAAACCGGCGGGGAGCTGTTTTTT.

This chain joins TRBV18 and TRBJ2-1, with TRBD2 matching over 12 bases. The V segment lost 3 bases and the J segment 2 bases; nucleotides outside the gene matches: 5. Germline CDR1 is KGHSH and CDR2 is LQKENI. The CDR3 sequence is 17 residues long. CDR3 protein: CASSPQLAGGTYNEQFF. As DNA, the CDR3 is TGTGCCAGCTCACCCCAACTAGCGGGGGGCACCTACAATGAGCAGTTCTTC.

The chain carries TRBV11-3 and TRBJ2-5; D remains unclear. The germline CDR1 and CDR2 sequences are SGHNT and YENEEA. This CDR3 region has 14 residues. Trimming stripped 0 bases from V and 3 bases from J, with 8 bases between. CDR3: CASSLEAGEETQYF. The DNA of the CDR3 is TGTGCCAGCAGCTTAGAGGCAGGCGAAGAGACCCAGTACTTC.

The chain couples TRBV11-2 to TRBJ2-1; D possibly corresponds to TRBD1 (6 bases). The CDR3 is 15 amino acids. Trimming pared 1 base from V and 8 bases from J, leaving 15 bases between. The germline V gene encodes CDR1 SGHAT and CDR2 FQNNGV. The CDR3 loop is CASSLVPTGFDEQFF. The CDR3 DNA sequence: TGTGCCAGCAGCTTAGTACCCACAGGGTTCGATGAGCAGTTCTTC.

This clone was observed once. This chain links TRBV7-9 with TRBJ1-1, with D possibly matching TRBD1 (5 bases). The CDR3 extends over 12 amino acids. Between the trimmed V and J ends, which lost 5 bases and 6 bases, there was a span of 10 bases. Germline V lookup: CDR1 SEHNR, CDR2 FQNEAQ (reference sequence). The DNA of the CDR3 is TGTGCCAGCAGCCCAGGGATTGCTGAAGCTTTCTTT. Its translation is CASSPGIAEAFF.

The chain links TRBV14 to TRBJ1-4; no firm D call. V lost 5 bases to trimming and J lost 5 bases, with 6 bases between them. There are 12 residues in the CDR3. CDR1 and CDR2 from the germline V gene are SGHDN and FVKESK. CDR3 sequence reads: CASSGPNEKLFF. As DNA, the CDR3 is TGTGCCAGCAGCGGCCCGAATGAAAAACTGTTTTTT.

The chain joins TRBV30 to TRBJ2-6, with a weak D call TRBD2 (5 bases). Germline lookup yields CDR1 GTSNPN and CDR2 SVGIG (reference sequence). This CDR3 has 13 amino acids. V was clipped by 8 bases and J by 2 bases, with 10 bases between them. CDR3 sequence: CARKGAGANVLTF. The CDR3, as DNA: TGTGCCAGGAAGGGAGCTGGGGCCAACGTCCTGACTTTC.

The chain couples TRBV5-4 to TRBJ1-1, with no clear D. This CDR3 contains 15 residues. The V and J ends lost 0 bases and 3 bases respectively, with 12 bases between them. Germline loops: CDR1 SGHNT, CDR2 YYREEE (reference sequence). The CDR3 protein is CASSLAGGKDTEAFF. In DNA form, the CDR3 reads TGTGCCAGCAGCTTGGCCGGAGGGAAGGACACTGAAGCTTTCTTT.

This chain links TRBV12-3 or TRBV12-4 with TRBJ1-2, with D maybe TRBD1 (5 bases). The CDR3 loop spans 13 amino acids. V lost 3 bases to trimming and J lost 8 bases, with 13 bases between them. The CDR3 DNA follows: TGTGCCAGCAGTTTCGTCCAGGGTGTCGGCTACACCTTC. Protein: CASSFVQGVGYTF.

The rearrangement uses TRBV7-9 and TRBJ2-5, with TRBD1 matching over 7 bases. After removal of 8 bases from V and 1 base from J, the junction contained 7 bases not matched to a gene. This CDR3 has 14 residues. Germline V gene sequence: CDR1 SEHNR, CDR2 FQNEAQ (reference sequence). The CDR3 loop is CASVPRDSQETQYF. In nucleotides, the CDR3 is TGTGCCAGCGTACCCCGGGACAGCCAAGAGACCCAGTACTTC.